Listed here are 6 T cell receptor beta chains from one sample, sequenced in a study of PD-1 blockade in classical Hodgkin lymphoma. Documented time point: cycle 4 day 1 (C4D1), after less than 7 weeks of nivolumab. After autologous stem cell transplantation all patients relapsed, and prior brentuximab vedotin exposure differed between cohorts. Clones were read by immunoSEQ multiplex PCR, and TCRdb kept only the in-frame ones, dropping some. The sample holds tens of thousands of clones, around nine tenths seen once. The sequencing here drew on peripheral blood mononuclear cells (PBMCs), taken before the fourth cycle of nivolumab. The receptors originated from a human donor with classical Hodgkin lymphoma.

The chain links TRBV7-9 to TRBJ2-1; 10 nucleotides align to TRBD2. Germline V lookup: CDR1 SEHNR, CDR2 FQNEAQ (reference sequence). The CDR3 is 15 amino acids. Trimming took 4 bases from V and 10 from J; bases not matched to a gene: 10. The CDR3 reads CASSSSSGRTREQFF. CDR3 bases: TGTGCCAGCAGCTCCTCTAGCGGGAGAACACGGGAGCAGTTCTTC.

The V gene is TRBV11-2, the J gene TRBJ2-7; no reliable D call. There are 13 residues in the CDR3. Trimming shortened V by 1 base and J by 6 bases, and 10 bases separated the two germline ends. The germline V gene encodes CDR1 SGHAT and CDR2 FQNNGV. CDR3 coding DNA: TGTGCCAGCAGCTTAGGCGTGGTAGCCGAGCAGTACTTC. Translating gives CASSLGVVAEQYF.

The chain employs TRBV5-8 and TRBJ2-1; D is uncertain. The germline V gene has CDR1 SGHTS and CDR2 YDEGEE. The CDR3 totals 16 residues. Trimming left V 0 bases short and J 1 base short, with 11 bases between. For the CDR3, the DNA is TGTGCCAGCAGCTTGGGGGCCCACGAATCCTACAATGAGCAGTTCTTC. Encoded protein: CASSLGAHESYNEQFF.

V gene TRBV13 combines with J gene TRBJ1-2, with 8 bases that match TRBD1. This CDR3 spans 15 amino acids. Germline CDR1 is PRHDT and CDR2 is FYEKMQ (reference sequence). The junction had 4 bases not matched to a gene; V was cut back by 3 bases and J by 1 base. The CDR3 DNA sequence: TGTGCCAGCAGCTTGACAGGGGAGATTAACTATGGCTACACCTTC. Translating gives CASSLTGEINYGYTF.

The chain employs TRBV10-2 and TRBJ2-7; TRBD2 is a possible D gene (6 bases). Germline CDR1 reads WSHSY; CDR2 reads SAAADI. The CDR3 loop spans 15 amino acids. The V gene lost 4 bases and the J gene lost 0 bases, with 13 bases spanning the gap. This chain's CDR3 is CASSGRSGSSYEQYF. The CDR3 nucleotides are TGCGCCAGCAGTGGACGTAGCGGAAGCTCCTACGAGCAGTACTTC.

In nucleotides, the CDR3 is TGTGCCAGCAGCTCGGGACCCCCGGAGGGCAATCAGCCCCAGCATTTT. Protein: CASSSGPPEGNQPQHF. The chain is built from TRBV7-9 and TRBJ1-5, with a tentative D call TRBD1 (5 bases). Trimming stripped 4 bases from V and 2 bases from J, with 15 bases between. CDR3 length: 16 amino acids. Germline V gene lookup returns CDR1 SEHNR and CDR2 FQNEAQ (reference sequence).